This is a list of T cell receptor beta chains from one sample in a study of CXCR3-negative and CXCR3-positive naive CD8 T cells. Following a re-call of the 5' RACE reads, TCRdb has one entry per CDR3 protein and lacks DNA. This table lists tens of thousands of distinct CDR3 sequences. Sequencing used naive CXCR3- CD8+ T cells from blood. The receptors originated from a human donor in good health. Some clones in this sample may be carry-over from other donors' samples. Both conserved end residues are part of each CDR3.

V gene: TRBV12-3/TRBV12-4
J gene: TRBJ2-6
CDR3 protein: CASLGGANVLTF

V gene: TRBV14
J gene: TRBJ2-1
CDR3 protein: CASSQGLAGGNEQFF

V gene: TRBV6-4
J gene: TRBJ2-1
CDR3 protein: CASSDSAGSYNEQFF

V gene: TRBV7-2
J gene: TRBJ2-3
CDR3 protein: CASSLGGFLTDTQYF

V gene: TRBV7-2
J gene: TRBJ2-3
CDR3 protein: CASSLIVPTDTQYF

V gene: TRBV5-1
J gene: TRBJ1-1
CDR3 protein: CASSERTSGVTEAFF

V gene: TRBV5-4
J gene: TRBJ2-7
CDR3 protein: CASSSWTGDNEQYF

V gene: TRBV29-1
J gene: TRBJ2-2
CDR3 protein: CSAIRTERTNTGELFF

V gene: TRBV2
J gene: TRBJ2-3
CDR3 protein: CASSPGLVGADTQYF

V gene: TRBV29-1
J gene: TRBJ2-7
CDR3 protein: CSVEAGGGDEQYF

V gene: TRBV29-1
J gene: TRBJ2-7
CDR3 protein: CSVEDYQYEQYF

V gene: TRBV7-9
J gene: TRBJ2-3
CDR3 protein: CASSPLAGGLADTQYF

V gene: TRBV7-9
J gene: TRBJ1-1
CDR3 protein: CASSLVPREGTEAFF

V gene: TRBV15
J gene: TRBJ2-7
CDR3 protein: CATTDSGSASSFYEQYF

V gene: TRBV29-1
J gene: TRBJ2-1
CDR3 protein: CSVRDRGHTEQFF

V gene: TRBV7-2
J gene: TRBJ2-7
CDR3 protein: CASSLTPSPYYEQYF

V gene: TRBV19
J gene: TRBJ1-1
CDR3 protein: CASSMNLKNTEAFF

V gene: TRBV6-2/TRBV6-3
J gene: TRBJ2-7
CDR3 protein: CASSYPGPLYEQYF

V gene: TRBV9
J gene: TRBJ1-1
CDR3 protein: CASSVSPGNTEAFF

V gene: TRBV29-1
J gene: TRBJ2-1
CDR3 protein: CSVEGGRLARNEQFF

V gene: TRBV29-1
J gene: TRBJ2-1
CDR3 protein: CSVEVAVSSYNEQFF

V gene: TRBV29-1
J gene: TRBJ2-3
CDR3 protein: CSVYIGDRGTDTQYF

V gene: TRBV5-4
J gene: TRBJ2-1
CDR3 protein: CASSYEHQGSYNEQFF

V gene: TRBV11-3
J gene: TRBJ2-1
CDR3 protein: CASSPSLGSGAANEQFF

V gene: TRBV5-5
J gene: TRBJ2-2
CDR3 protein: CASSLYSGGTGELFF

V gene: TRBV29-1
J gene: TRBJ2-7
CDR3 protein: CSVRSQNEQYF

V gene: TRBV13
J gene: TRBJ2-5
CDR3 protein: CASSVWGETQYF

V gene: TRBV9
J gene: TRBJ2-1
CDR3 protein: CASSAGLARYNEQFF

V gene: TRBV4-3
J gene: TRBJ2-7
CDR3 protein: CASSPNYSEGTYEQYF

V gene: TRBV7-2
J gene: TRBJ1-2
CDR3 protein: CASSLEQGARGYTF

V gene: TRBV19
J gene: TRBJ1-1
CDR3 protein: CASSIGKAGRTEAFF

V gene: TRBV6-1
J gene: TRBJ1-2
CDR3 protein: CASSDPLLTGQTGYTF

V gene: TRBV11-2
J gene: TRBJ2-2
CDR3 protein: CASSPMDRYTGELFF

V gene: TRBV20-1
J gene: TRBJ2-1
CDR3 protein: CSATTGGGEQFF

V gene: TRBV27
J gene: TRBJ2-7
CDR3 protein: CASSLSAGVYEQYF

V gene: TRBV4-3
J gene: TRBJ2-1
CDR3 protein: CASSQVQDKYNEQFF

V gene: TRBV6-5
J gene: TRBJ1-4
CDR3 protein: CASSPRWATNEKLFF

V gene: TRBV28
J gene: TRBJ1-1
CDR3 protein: CASSKTGGSTEAFF

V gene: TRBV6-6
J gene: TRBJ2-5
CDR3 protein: CASSHRAGGRYQETQYF

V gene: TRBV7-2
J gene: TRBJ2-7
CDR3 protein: CASSRGVKNSYEQYF

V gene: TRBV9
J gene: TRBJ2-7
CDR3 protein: CASSGISSYEQYF

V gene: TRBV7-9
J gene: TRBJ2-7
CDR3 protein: CASSPQRGGNAYEQYF

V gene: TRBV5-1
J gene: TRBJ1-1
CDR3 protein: CASSVGQASYMNTEAFF

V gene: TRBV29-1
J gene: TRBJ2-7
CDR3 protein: CSVGLEIYEQYF

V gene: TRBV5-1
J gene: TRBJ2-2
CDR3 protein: CASSFGQGASGELFF

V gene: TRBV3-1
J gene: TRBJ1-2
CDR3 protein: CASSHPLGPGYTF

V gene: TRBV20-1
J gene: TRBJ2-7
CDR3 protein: CSAEGTGFYEQYF

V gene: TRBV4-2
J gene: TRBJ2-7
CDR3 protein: CASSQGFSEQYF

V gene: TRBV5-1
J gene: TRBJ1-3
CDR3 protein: CASSLEDLVGNTIYF

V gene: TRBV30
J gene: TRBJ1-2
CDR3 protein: CTWSPLGAFYGYTF

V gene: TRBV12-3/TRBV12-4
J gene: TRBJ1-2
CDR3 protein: CASSLGDLRPNYGYTF

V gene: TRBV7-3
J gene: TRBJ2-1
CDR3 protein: CASSLRREEQFF